The present TCR beta chain was sequenced within a study of blood T cell repertoires in COVID-19. Background on the study: Samples representing acute and convalescent COVID-19 were sourced from the United States, Italy and Spain. T cells, B-cell-depleted T cells, or PBMCs provided the cDNA or gDNA that served as material.

This CDR3 region has 14 residues. V was shortened by 3 bases and J by 2 bases, with 10 bases between the two germline ends. CDR1 and CDR2 from the germline V gene are SGDLS and YYNGEE. In the study's own analysis: Counts of nucleated cells, estimated from reference gene primer amplification, were obtained. Clones were read by immunoSEQ multiplex PCR, and TCRdb kept only the in-frame ones, dropping some. For V, J and clone size, that table is used; D and trimming come from the DNA. Of over 90,000 clones detected, 75% to 90% appear once; the ten largest clones hold 1.5% to 2%. This TCR was sampled from an elderly man with acute or convalescent COVID-19. Sequenced sample: peripheral blood. The gene calls are TRBV9 and TRBJ2-3, with D tentatively TRBD2 (6 bases). CDR3 region: CASSDSGNTDTQYF. DNA of the CDR3: TGTGCCAGCAGCGATAGCGGTAACACAGATACGCAGTATTTT.